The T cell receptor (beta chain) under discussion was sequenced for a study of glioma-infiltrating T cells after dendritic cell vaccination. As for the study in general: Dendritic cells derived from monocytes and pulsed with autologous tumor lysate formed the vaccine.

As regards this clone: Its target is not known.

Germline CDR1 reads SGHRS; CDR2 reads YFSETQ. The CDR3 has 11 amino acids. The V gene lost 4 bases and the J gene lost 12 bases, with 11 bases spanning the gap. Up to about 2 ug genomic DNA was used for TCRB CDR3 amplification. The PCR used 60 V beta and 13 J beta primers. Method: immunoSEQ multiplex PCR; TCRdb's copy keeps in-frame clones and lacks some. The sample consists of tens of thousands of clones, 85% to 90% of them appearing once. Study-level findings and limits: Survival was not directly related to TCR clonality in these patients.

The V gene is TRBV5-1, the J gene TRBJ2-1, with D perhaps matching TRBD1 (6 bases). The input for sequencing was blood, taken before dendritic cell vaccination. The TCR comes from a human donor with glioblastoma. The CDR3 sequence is CASSGDIVQFF. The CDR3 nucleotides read TGCGCCAGCAGCGGGGACATCGTGCAGTTCTTC.